What follows describes a single T cell receptor beta chain. These data belong to a study of blood T cell repertoires in COVID-19. Study-wide background: Acute and convalescent COVID-19 samples came from the United States, Italy and Spain.

In the source study's methods: Researchers report that nucleated cell counts were estimated from reference gene primer amplification. Assay: immunoSEQ multiplex PCR; the TCRdb copy retains only in-frame clones and omits some. That table furnishes V, J and clone size, whereas the DNA furnished D and trimming. The sample shows 150,000 to 200,000 clones, 80% to 85% of them seen only once. This CDR3 spans 13 amino acids. Germline CDR1 and CDR2: MDHEN and SYDVKM. The germline V and J ends were trimmed by 2 bases and 3 bases, with 4 bases remaining between them. This chain joins TRBV28 and TRBJ2-2; no clear D. Sample: peripheral blood. This TCR was recovered from a woman aged 25 to 45 with acute or convalescent COVID-19. CDR3 bases: TGTGCCAGCAGTTTACTTTACACCGGGGAGCTGTTTTTT. Encoded protein: CASSLLYTGELFF.